The 10 T cell receptor beta chains below come from one sample, sequenced in a study of blood T cell repertoires in COVID-19. Sequenced by immunoSEQ multiplex PCR; TCRdb stores in-frame clones only, minus some. The data show 200,000 to 250,000 clones, 75% to 85% seen once. The sequenced material came from PBMCs or T cells enriched from blood (not recorded which). The source is a woman aged 35 to 49 with acute COVID-19.

The rearrangement uses TRBV24-1 and TRBJ2-7, with unresolved D. The germline V gene encodes CDR1 KGHDR and CDR2 SFDVKD. Trimming left V 4 bases short and J 3 bases short, with 3 bases between. The CDR3 contains 11 residues. The CDR3 sequence is CATSDLYEQYF. CDR3 sequence (DNA): TGTGCCACCAGTGACCTCTACGAGCAGTACTTC.

The rearrangement joins TRBV27 to TRBJ1-2, with D possibly matching TRBD1 (6 bases). Trimming removed 3 bases from V and 0 bases from J, with 17 bases in between. CDR1 is MNHEY, CDR2 SMNVEV, per germline (reference sequence). This CDR3 has 17 amino acids. CDR3 in amino acids: CASSLAAGGGPNYGYTF. In nucleotides, the CDR3 is TGTGCCAGCAGTTTGGCCGCGGGAGGGGGGCCTAACTATGGCTACACCTTC.

The CDR3 region is CASPRRTGELFF. CDR3 sequence (DNA): TGTGCCAGTCCCCGGAGGACCGGGGAGCTGTTTTTT. The J gene is TRBJ2-2, the V gene TRBV2; D is perhaps TRBD2 (5 bases). Trimming removed 9 bases at V and 5 bases at J, with 10 bases between. CDR1 and CDR2 from the germline V gene are SNHLY and FYNNEI. The CDR3 is made up of 12 amino acids.

This chain links TRBV9 with TRBJ1-6; D is uncertain. Germline lookup yields CDR1 SGDLS and CDR2 YYNGEE. V lost 4 bases to trimming and J lost 9 bases, with 23 bases between them. The length of the CDR3 is 17 residues. DNA for the CDR3: TGTGCCAGCAGCTTAAGGGAGGTCTCCACCTTGGGTTCACCCCTCCACTTT. Translating it yields CASSLREVSTLGSPLHF.

J is TRBJ1-2 and V is TRBV9, with TRBD1 identical over 8 bases. The germline V gene encodes CDR1 SGDLS and CDR2 YYNGEE. The CDR3 runs 13 residues. V shed 3 bases and J 9 bases; nucleotides not matched to a gene: 7. In DNA, the CDR3 is TGTGCCAGCAGCGAGCCCGGGACAGGAAGCTACACCTTC. Translating it yields CASSEPGTGSYTF.

The J gene is TRBJ2-4, the V gene TRBV2; 10 bases align to TRBD1. The CDR3 totals 21 residues. The germline V gene has CDR1 SNHLY and CDR2 FYNNEI. V was pared by 4 bases and J by 1 base, with 19 bases of the junction left unmatched. CDR3 nucleotides: TGTGCCAGCAGTGCAAGGACAGGGGGTCTGGGTTTAAGCGTGGCCAAAAACATTCAGTACTTC. This sequence encodes CASSARTGGLGLSVAKNIQYF.

This clone was counted a single time. CDR3 residues: CASSLVARQVPQHF. DNA of the CDR3: TGTGCCAGCAGTTTAGTGGCCCGGCAGGTACCCCAGCATTTT. The rearrangement joins TRBV28 to TRBJ1-5; no clear D. This CDR3 is 14 amino acids long. The germline V gene encodes CDR1 MDHEN and CDR2 SYDVKM. Trimming pared 2 bases from V and 10 bases from J, leaving 15 bases between.

The chain carries TRBV27 and TRBJ2-1; 11 bases agree with TRBD2. V trimming: 2 bases; J trimming: 8 bases; junction bases outside the gene matches: 11. The V gene's germline CDR1 is MNHEY and CDR2 SMNVEV (reference sequence). This CDR3 spans 17 amino acids. The CDR3 DNA reads TGTGCCAGCAGTTTAGGGGATCTAGCGGGAGGTTTCCATGAGCAGTTCTTC. The encoded protein is CASSLGDLAGGFHEQFF.

The V and J genes are TRBV5-1 and TRBJ2-2; D is ambiguous. CDR3 length: 17 residues. Germline CDR1 and CDR2: SGHRS and YFSETQ. Between the trimmed V and J ends, which lost 4 bases and 0 bases, there was a span of 16 bases. CDR3 sequence: CASSLVMVVTNTGELFF. The CDR3 nucleotides are TGCGCCAGCAGCCTAGTGATGGTGGTCACGAACACCGGGGAGCTGTTTTTT.

The rearrangement joins TRBV6-1 to TRBJ1-4; TRBD1 agrees at 9 bases. CDR3 length equals 12 residues. The V gene's germline CDR1 is MNHNS and CDR2 SASEGT. In DNA, the CDR3 is TGTGCGGTCGGGACAGGGATTGAAAAACTGTTTTTT. This translates into CAVGTGIEKLFF.